This TCR beta chain was sequenced during a study of T cells in Graves' hyperthyroidism and ophthalmopathy. Researchers amplified the TCR beta CDR3 regions from RNA transcripts. Using the HTBI primer set, a first-round RT-PCR was run on the TCR CDR3. TCRdb reprocessed the multiplex PCR reads with MiXCR, giving one entry per CDR3 protein. The repertoire holds over 350,000 distinct CDR3 sequences, with 14% to 15% as singletons. To note about this clonotype: The junction does not match germline at one end; this may be a read error.

Ophthalmopathy patients had Clinical Activity Score at least 3, NOSPECS grade at least 4, duration under 3 months. It was approximately 9.7 ml of fresh peripheral blood that supplied the PBMCs. The CDR3 sequence is 14 residues long. Germline V gene data show CDR1 as MNHEY and CDR2 as SVGAGI. The receptor was derived from a man aged 18-30 years with Graves' ophthalmopathy. This sequence joins TRBV6-5 and TRBJ2-1; 9 nucleotides match TRBD2. Input material: blood. The CDR3 spells CASSYFGVAGERFF. CDR3 nucleotide sequence: TGTGCCAGCAGTTACTTTGGGGTAGCGGGGGAGCGGTTCTTC.